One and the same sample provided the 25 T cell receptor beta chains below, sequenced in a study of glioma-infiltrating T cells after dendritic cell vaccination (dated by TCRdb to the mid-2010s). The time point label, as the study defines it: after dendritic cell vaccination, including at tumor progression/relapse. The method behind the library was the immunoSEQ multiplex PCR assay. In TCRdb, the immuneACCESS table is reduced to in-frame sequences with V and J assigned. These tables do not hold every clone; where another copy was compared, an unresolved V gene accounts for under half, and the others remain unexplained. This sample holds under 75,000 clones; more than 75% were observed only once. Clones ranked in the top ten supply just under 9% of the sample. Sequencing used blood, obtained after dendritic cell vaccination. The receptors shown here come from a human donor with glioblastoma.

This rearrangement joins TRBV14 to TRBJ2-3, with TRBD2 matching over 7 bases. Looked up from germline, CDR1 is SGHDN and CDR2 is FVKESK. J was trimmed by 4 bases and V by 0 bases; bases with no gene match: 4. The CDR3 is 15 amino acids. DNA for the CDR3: TGTGCCAGCAGCCAAGACGGACTAGTCCCAGATACGCAGTATTTT. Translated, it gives CASSQDGLVPDTQYF. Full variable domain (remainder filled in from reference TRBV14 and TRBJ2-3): EAGVTQFPSHSVIEKGQTVTLRCDPISGHDNLYWYRRVMGKEIKFLLHFVKESKQDESGMPNNRFLAERTGGTYSTLKVQPAELEDSGVYFCASSQDGLVPDTQYFGPGTRLTVL.

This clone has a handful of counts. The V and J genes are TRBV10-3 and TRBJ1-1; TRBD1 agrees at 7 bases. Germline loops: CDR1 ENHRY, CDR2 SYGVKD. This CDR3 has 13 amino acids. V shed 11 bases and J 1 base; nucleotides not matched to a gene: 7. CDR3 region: CAAERDRNTEAFF. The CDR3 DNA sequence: TGTGCCGCAGAACGGGACAGGAACACTGAAGCTTTCTTT.

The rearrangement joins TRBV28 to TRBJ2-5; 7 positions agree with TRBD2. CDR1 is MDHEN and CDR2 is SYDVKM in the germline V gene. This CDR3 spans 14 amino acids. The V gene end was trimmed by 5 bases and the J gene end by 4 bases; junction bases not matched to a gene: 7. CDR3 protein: CASSKGREVETQYF. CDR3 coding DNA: TGTGCCAGCAGTAAGGGGAGGGAGGTAGAGACCCAGTACTTC.

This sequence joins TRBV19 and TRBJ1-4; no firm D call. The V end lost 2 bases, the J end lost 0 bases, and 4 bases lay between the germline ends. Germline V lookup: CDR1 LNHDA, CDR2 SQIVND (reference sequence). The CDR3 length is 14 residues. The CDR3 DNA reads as TGTGCCAGTAGTATATCTGCAACTAATGAAAAACTGTTTTTT. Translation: CASSISATNEKLFF.

The CDR3 region is CASSQGIGGGAGETQYF. CDR3 DNA sequence: TGCGCCAGCAGCCAAGGAATCGGCGGGGGGGCGGGGGAGACCCAGTACTTC. The chain joins TRBV4-3 to TRBJ2-5; 9 bases are shared with TRBD2. CDR1 and CDR2 from the germline V gene are LGHNA and YSLEER. This CDR3 contains 17 residues. Trimming took 1 base from V and 5 from J; bases not matched to a gene: 11.

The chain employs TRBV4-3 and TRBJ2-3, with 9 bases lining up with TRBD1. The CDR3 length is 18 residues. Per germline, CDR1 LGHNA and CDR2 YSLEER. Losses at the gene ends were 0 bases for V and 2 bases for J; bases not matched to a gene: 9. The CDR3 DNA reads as TGCGCCAGCAGCCAAGACACTCCGGGACAGGGATTCACAGATACGCAGTATTTT. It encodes CASSQDTPGQGFTDTQYF.

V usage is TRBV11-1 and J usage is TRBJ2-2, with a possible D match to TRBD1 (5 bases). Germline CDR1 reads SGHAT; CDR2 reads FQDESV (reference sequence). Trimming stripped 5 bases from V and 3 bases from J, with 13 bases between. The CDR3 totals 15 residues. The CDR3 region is CASSPQGLDTGELFF. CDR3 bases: TGTGCCAGCAGCCCTCAGGGATTGGACACCGGGGAGCTGTTTTTT.

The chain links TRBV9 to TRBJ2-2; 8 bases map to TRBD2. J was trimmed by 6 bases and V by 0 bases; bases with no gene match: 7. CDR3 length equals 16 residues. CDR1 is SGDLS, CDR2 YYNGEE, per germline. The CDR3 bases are TGTGCCAGCAGCGTAGGAAATAGCGGGGTACCCGGGGAGCTGTTTTTT. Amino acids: CASSVGNSGVPGELFF.

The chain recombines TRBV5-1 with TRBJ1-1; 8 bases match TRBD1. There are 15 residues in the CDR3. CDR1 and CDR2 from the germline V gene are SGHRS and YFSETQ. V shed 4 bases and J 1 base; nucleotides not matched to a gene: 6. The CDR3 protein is CASSASGGPNTEAFF. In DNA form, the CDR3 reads TGCGCCAGCAGCGCGTCAGGGGGCCCGAACACTGAAGCTTTCTTT.

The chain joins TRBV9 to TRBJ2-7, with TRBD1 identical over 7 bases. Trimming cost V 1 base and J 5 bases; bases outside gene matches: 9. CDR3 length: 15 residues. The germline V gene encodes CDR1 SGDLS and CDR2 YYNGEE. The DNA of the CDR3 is TGTGCCAGCAGCGTATACGTGACAGGGATCGACGAGCAGTACTTC. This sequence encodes CASSVYVTGIDEQYF. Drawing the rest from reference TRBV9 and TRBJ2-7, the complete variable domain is DSGVTQTPKHLITATGQRVTLRCSPRSGDLSVYWYQQSLDQGLQFLIQYYNGEERAKGNILERFSAQQFPDLHSELNLSSLELGDSALYFCASSVYVTGIDEQYFGPGTRLTVT.

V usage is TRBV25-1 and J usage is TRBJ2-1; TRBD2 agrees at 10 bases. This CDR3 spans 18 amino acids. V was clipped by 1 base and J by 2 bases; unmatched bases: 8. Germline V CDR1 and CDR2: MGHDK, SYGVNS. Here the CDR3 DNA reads TGTGCCAGCAGTGAATCGGTAGCGGGGGGAATTACCTACAATGAGCAGTTCTTC. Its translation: CASSESVAGGITYNEQFF.

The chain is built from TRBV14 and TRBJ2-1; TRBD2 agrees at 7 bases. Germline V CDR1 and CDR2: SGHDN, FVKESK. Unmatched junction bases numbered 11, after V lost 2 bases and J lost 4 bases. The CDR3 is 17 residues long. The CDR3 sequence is CASSQLVRGLSYNEQFF. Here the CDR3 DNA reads TGTGCCAGCAGCCAATTAGTGCGGGGGTTGAGTTACAATGAGCAGTTCTTC.

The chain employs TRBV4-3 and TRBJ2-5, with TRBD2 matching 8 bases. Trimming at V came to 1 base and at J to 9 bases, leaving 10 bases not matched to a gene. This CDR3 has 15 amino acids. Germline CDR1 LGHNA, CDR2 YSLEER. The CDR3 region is CASSQVHRREEPQYF. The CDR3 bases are TGCGCCAGCAGCCAAGTTCACAGGCGGGAGGAGCCCCAGTACTTC.

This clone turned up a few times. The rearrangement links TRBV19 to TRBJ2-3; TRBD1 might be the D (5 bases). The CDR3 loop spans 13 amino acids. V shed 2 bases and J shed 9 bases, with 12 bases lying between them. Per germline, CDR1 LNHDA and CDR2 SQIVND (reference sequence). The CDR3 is CASSIKGQATQYF. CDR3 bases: TGTGCCAGTAGTATAAAGGGGCAGGCAACGCAGTATTTT.

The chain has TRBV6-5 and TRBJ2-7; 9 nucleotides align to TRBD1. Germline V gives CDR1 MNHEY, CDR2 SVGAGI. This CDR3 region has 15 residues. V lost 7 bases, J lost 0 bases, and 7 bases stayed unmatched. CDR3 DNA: TGTGCCAGCAACCCGGGACAGGGACACTCCTACGAGCAGTACTTC. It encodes CASNPGQGHSYEQYF.

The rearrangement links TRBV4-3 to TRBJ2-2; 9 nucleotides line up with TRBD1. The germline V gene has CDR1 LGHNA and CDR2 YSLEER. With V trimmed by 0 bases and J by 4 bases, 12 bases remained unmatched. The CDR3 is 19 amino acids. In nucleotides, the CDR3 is TGCGCCAGCAGCCAAGAGTCCCCTCCCGAGGGACAGGGCACCGGGGAGCTGTTTTTT. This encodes CASSQESPPEGQGTGELFF.

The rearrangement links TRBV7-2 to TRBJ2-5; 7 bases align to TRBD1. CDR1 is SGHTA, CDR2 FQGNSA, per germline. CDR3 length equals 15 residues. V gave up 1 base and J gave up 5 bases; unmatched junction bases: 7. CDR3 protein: CASSLGDRARETQYF. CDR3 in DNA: TGTGCCAGCAGCTTAGGCGACAGGGCTCGGGAGACCCAGTACTTC.

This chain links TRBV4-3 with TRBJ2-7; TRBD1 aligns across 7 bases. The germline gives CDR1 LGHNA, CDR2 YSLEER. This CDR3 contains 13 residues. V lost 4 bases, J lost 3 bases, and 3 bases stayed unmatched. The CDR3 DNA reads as TGCGCCAGCAGCCGGGACAGATTCTACGAGCAGTACTTC. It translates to CASSRDRFYEQYF.

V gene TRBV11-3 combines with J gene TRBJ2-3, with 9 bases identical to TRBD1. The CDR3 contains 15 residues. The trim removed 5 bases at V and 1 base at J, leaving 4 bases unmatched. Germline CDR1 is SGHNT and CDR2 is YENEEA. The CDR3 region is CASSQRQGGTDTQYF. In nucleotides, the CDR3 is TGTGCCAGCAGCCAGAGACAGGGGGGCACAGATACGCAGTATTTT. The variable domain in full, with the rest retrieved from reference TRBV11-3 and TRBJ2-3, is EAGVVQSPRYKIIEKKQPVAFWCNPISGHNTLYWYLQNLGQGPELLIRYENEEAVDDSQLPKDRFSAERLKGVDSTLKIQPAELGDSAVYLCASSQRQGGTDTQYFGPGTRLTVL.

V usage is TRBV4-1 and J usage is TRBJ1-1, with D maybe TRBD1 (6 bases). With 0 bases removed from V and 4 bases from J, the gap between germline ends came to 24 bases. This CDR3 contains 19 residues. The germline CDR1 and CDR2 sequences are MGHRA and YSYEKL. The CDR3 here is CASSQEGPTVYRAGTEAFF. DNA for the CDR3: TGCGCCAGCAGCCAAGAAGGCCCAACAGTCTACAGGGCGGGCACTGAAGCTTTCTTT.

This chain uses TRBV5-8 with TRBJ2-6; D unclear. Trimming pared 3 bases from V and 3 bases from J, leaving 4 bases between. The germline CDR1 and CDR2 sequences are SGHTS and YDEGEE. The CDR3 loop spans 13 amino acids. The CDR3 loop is CASSSFGANVLTF. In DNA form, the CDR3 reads TGTGCCAGCAGCTCCTTTGGGGCCAACGTCCTGACTTTC.

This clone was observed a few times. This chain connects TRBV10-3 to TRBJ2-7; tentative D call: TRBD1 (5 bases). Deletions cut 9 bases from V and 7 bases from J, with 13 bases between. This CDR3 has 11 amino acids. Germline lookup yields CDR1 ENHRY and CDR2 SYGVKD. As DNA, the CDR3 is TGTGCCATGGGCAATGGGGCAGAGCAGTACTTC. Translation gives CAMGNGAEQYF.

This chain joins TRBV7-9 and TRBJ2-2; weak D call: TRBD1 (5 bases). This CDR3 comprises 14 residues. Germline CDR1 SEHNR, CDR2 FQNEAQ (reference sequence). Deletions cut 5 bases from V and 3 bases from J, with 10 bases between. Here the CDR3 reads CASSVDSYTGELFF. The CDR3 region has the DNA TGTGCCAGCAGCGTTGACAGCTACACCGGGGAGCTGTTTTTT.

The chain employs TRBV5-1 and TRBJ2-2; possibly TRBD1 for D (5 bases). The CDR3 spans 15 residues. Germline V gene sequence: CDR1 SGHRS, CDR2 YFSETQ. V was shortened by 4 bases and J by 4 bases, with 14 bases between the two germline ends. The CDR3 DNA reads TGCGCCAGCAGCCCCACCCAGGGTAGCACCGGGGAGCTGTTTTTT. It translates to CASSPTQGSTGELFF.

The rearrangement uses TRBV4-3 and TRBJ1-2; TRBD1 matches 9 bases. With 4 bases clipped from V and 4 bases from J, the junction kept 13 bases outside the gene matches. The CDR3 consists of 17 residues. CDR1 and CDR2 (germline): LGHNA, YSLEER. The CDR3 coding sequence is TGCGCCAGCAGCCCCCTGGGGACAGGGAAGGGTCTCTATGGCTACACCTTC. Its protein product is CASSPLGTGKGLYGYTF.